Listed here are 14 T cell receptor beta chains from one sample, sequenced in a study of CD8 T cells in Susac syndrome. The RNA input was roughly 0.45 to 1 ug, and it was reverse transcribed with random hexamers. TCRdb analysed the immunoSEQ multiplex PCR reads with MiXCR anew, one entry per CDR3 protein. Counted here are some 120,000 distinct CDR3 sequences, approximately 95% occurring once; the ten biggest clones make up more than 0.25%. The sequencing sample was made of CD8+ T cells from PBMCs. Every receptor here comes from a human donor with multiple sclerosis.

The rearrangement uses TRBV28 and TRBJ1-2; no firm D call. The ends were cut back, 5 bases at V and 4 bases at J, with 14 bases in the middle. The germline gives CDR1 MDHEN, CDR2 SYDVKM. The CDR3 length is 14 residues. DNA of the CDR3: TGTGCCAGCAGTCCCCCCGTCCGGGCCTATGGCTACACCTTC. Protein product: CASSPPVRAYGYTF.

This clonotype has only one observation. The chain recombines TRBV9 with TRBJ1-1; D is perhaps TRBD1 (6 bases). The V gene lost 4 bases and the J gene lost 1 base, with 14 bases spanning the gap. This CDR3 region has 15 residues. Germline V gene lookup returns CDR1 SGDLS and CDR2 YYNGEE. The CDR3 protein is CASSPHGGPNTEAFF. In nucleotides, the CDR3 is TGTGCCAGCAGCCCACATGGGGGGCCGAACACTGAAGCTTTCTTT. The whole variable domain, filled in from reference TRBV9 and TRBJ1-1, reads DSGVTQTPKHLITATGQRVTLRCSPRSGDLSVYWYQQSLDQGLQFLIQYYNGEERAKGNILERFSAQQFPDLHSELNLSSLELGDSALYFCASSPHGGPNTEAFFGQGTRLTVV.

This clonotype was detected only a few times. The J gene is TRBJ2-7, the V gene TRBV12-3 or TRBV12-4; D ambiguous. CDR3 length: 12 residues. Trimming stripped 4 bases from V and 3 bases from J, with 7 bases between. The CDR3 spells CASSSTGYEQYF. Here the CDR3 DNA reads TGTGCCAGCAGTTCGACGGGCTACGAGCAGTACTTC.

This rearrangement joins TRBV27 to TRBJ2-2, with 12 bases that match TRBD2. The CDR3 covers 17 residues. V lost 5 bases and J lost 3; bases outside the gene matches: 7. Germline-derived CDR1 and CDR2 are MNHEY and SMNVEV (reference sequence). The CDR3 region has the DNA TGTGCCAGCAGTCCGACAGGGACTAGCGGGTACACCGGGGAGCTGTTTTTT. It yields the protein CASSPTGTSGYTGELFF.

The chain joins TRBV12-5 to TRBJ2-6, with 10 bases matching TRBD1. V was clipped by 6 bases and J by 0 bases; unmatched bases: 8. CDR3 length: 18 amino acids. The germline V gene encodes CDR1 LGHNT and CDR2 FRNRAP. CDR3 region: CASGLGQGVYSGANVLTF. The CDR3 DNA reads TGTGCTAGTGGCCTAGGACAGGGGGTATACTCTGGGGCCAACGTCCTGACTTTC.

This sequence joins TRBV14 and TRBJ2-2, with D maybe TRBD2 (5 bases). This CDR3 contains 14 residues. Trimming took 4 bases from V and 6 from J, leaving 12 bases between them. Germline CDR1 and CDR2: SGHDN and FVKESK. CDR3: CASSRRGIAGELFF. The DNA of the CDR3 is TGTGCCAGCAGCCGGAGAGGGATCGCCGGGGAGCTGTTTTTT.

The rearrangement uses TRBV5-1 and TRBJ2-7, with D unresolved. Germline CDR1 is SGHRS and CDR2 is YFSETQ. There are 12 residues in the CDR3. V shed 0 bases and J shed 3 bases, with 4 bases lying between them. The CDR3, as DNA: TGCGCCAGCAGCTTGGACGGCTACGAGCAGTACGTC. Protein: CASSLDGYEQYV.

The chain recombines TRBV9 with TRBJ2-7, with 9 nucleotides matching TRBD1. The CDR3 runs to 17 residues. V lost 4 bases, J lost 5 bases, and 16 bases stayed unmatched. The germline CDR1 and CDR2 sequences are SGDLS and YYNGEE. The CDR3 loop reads CASSPSGRGTGSNEQYF. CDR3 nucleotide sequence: TGTGCCAGCAGCCCCAGTGGAAGAGGGACAGGGTCTAACGAGCAGTACTTC.

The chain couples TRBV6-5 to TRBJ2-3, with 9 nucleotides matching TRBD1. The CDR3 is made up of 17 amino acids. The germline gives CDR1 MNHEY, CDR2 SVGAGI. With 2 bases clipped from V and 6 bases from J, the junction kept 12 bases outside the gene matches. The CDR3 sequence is CASSYLGRDRESDTQYF. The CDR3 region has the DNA TGTGCCAGCAGTTACCTAGGTCGGGACAGGGAATCCGATACGCAGTATTTT.

The CDR3 nucleotides are TGTGCCAGCAGCTTAGAGGGTGGGTCATCCTACAATGAGCAGTTCTTC. Translating gives CASSLEGGSSYNEQFF. The chain recombines TRBV7-9 with TRBJ2-1; no clear D gene. CDR3 length: 16 amino acids. Germline V gives CDR1 SEHNR, CDR2 FQNEAQ (reference sequence). Trimming stripped 1 base from V and 1 base from J, with 11 bases between. The entire variable domain, with the rest obtained from reference TRBV7-9 and TRBJ2-1, is as follows: DTGVSQNPRHKITKRGQNVTFRCDPISEHNRLYWYRQTLGQGPEFLTYFQNEAQLEKSRLLSDRFSAERPKGSFSTLEIQRTEQGDSAMYLCASSLEGGSSYNEQFFGPGTRLTVL.

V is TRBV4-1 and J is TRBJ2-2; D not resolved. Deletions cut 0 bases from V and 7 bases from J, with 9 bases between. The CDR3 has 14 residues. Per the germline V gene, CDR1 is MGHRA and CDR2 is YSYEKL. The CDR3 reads CASSQEGQSGELFF. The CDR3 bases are TGCGCCAGCAGCCAAGAGGGTCAAAGCGGGGAGCTGTTTTTT.

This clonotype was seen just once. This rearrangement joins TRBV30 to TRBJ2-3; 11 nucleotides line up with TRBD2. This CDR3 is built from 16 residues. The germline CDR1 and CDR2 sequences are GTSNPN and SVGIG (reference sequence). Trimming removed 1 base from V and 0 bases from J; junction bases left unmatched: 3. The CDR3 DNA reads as TGTGCCTGGAGTGACGGACTAGCGGGTAGCACAGATACGCAGTATTTT. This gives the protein CAWSDGLAGSTDTQYF.

CDR3 nucleotides: TGTGCCAGCTCACCACCCGGCAGGGTACCTTCTACCTACGAGCAGTACGTC. Protein: CASSPPGRVPSTYEQYV. The rearrangement links TRBV18 to TRBJ2-7; a possible D gene is TRBD1 (5 bases). Per the germline V gene, CDR1 is KGHSH and CDR2 is LQKENI. The CDR3 totals 17 residues. Deletions cut 0 bases from V and 2 bases from J, with 17 bases between.

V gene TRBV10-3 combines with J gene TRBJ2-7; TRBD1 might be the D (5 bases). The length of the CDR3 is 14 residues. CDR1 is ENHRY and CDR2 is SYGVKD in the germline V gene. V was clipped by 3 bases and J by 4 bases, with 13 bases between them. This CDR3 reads CAISDEKGPYEQYF. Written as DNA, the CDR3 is TGTGCCATCAGTGATGAGAAGGGGCCATACGAGCAGTACTTC.